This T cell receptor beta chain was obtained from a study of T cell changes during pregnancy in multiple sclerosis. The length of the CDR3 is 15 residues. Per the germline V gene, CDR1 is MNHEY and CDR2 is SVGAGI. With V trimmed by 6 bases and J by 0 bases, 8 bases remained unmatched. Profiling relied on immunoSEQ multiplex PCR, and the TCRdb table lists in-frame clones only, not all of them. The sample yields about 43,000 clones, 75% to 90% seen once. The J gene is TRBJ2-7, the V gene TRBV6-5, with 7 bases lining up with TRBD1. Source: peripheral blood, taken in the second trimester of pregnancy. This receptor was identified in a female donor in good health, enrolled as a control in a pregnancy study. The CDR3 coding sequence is TGTGCCAGCAGCCAACAGGGGTCAAGCTCCTACGAGCAGTACTTC. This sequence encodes CASSQQGSSSYEQYF.